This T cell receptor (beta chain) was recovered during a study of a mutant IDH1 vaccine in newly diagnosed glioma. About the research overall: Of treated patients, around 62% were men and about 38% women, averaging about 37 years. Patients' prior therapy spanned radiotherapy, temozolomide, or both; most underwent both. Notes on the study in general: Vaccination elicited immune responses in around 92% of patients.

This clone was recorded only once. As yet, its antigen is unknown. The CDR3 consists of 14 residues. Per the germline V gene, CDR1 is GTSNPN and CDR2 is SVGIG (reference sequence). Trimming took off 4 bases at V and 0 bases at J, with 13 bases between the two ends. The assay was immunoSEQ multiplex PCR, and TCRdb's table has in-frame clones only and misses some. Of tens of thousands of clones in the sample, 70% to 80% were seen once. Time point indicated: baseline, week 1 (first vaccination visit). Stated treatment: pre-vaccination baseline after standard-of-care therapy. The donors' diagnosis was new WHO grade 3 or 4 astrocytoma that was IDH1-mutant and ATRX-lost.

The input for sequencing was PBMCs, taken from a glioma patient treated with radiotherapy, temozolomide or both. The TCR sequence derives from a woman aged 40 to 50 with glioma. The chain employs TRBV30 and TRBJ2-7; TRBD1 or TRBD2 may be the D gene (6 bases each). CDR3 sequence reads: CAWTLGGSSYEQYF. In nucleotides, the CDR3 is TGTGCCTGGACTTTAGGGGGGAGCTCCTACGAGCAGTACTTC.